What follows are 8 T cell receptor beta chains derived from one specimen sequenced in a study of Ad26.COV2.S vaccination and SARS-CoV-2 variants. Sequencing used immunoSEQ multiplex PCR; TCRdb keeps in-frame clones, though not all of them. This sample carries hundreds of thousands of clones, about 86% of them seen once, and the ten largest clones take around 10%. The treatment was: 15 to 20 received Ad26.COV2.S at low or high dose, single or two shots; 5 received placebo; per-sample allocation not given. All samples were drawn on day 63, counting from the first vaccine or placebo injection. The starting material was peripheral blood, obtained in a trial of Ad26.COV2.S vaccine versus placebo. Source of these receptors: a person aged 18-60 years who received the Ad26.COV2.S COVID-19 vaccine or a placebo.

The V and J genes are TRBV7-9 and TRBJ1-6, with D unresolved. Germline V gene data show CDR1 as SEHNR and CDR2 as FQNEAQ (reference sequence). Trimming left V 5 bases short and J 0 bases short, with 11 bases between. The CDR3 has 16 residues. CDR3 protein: CASSRFGSSYNSPLHF. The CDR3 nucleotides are TGTGCCAGCAGCCGTTTCGGGAGCTCCTATAATTCACCCCTCCACTTT.

The CDR3 coding sequence is TGCAGCGCCCAGGGAATAAACACCATATATTTT. It codes for CSAQGINTIYF. The chain carries TRBV29-1 and TRBJ1-3, with TRBD1 as a possible D gene (5 bases). This CDR3 spans 11 amino acids. Trimming removed 7 bases at V and 6 bases at J, with 10 bases between. CDR1 SQVTM and CDR2 ANQGSEA come from the germline V gene.

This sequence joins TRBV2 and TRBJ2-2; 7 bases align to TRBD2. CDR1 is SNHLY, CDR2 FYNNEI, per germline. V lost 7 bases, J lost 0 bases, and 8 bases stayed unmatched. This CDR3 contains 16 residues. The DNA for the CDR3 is TGTGCCAGCAAACTAGGGACTACGGCGAACACCGGGGAGCTGTTTTTT. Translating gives CASKLGTTANTGELFF.

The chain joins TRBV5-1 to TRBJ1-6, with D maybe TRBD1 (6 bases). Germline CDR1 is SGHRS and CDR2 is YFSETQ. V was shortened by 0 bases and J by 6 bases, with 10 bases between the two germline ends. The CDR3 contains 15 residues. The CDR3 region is CASSLAGQTNSPLHF. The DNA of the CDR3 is TGCGCCAGCAGCTTGGCCGGACAGACTAATTCACCCCTCCACTTT.

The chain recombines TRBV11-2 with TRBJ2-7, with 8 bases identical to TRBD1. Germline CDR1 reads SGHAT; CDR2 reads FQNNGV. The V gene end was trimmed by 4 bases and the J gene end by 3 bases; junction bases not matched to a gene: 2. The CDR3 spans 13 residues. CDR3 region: CASSSDRVYEQYF. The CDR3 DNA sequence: TGTGCCAGCAGCTCGGACAGGGTCTACGAGCAGTACTTC.

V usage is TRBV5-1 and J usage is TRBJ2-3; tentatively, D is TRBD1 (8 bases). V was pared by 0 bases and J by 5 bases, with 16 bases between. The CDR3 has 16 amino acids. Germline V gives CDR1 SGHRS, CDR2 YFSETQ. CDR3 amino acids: CASSLAKTGEGDTQYF. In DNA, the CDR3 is TGCGCCAGCAGCTTGGCTAAGACAGGGGAGGGAGATACGCAGTATTTT.

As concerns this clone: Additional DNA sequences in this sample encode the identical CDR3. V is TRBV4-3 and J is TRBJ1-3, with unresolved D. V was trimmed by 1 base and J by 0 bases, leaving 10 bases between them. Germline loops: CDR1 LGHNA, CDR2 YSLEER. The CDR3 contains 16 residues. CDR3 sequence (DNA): TGCGCCAGCAGCCAAGGTACCGGAAGCTCTGGAAACACCATATATTTT. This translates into CASSQGTGSSGNTIYF.

The CDR3 nucleotides read TGTGCCACACAGCGGACCCTCCATTTTAACTATGGCTACACCTTC. Its protein product is CATQRTLHFNYGYTF. V gene TRBV6-5 combines with J gene TRBJ1-2; D is unclear. The V end was cut by 10 bases, the J end by 1 base, with 19 bases between. The germline gives CDR1 MNHEY, CDR2 SVGAGI. The CDR3 consists of 15 residues.